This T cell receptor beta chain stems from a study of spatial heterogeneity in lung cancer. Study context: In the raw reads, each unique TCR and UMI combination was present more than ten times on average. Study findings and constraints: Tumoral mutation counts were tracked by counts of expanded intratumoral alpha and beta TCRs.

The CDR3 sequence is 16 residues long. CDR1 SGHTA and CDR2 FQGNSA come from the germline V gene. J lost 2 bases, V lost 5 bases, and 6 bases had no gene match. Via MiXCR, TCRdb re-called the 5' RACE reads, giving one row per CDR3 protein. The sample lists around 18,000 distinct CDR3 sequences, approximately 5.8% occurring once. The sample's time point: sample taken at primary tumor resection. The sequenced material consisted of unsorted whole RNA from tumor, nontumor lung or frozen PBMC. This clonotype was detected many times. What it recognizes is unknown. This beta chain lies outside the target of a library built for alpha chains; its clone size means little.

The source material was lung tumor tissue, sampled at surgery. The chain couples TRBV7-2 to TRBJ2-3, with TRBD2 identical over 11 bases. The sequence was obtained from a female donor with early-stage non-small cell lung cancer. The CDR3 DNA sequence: TGTGCCAGCAGCCCCTTACTAGCGGGAGCCACAGATACGCAGTATTTT. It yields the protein CASSPLLAGATDTQYF. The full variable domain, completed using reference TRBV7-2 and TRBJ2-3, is GAGVSQSPSNKVTEKGKDVELRCDPISGHTALYWYRQSLGQGLEFLIYFQGNSAPDKSGLPSDRFSAERTGGSVSTLTIQRTQQEDSAVYLCASSPLLAGATDTQYFGPGTRLTVL.